This T cell receptor beta chain emerged from a study of somatic mutations in cytotoxic T cells in rheumatoid arthritis. Study details: A subset of V beta antibody-stained T-cell populations was isolated by flow sorting, reaching nearly 100% purity, and this subset included V beta1+ cells that went on to TCRB sequencing.

Points from the study as a whole: The targets (antigens) of the expanded CD8+ clones were not known.

Positively selected by magnetic beads, CD4+ and CD8+ cells were purity-checked by flow cytometry. Data came from immunoSEQ multiplex PCR; TCRdb stores just in-frame clones and leaves some out. The sample shows around 19,000 clones, roughly 80% of them seen only once. The CDR3 has 16 amino acids. Germline V CDR1 and CDR2: SEHNR, FQNEAQ (reference sequence). Regarding this clone: Antigen specificity is unknown.

The sequence was collected from an adult with rheumatoid arthritis. The source material was CD8+ T cells sorted from blood. The chain employs TRBV7-9 and TRBJ2-5, with a tentative D call TRBD1 (6 bases). With the DNA end fitting TRBJ2-7 better, the J assignment may be wrong. This CDR3 reads CASSQLTGAVPYEQYF. DNA for the CDR3: TGTGCCAGCAGCCAACTGACAGGCGCAGTCCCCTACGAGCAGTACTTC.